The clone carrying this T cell receptor beta chain was recorded a few times. Antigen unknown. Each CDR3 protein gets one entry after TCRdb re-called the RT-PCR reads with MiXCR. This table holds approximately 520,000 distinct CDR3 sequences, approximately 15% found once. These data belong to a study of response to subunit inactivated influenza vaccine. Whole-study results and caveats: With each seasonal influenza vaccination, the authors suggested, few new T cells are recruited.

The V end was cut by 4 bases, the J end by 2 bases, with 9 bases between. Per the germline V gene, CDR1 is DFQATT and CDR2 is SNEGSKA (reference sequence). This CDR3 has 13 residues. The chain combines TRBV20-1 with TRBJ1-5; D is unresolved. This TCR was sampled from a man in his fifties or sixties who received an inactivated influenza vaccine. This sample comprised CD4+ T cells sorted from PBMCs, obtained around 2 years after vaccination. The CDR3 here is CSAKQSGNQPQHF. The CDR3 DNA sequence: TGCAGTGCTAAACAGTCGGGCAATCAGCCCCAGCATTTT.